What follows describes a single TCR beta chain. Its antigen is undetermined. These data belong to a study of T cells in localized non-small cell lung cancer. There are 15 residues in the CDR3. Trimming removed 2 bases at V and 0 bases at J, with 11 bases between. Per germline, CDR1 MNHNS and CDR2 SASEGT. The method was immunoSEQ multiplex PCR; TCRdb's version includes in-frame clones alone and lacks a portion of them. The sample includes tens of thousands of clones, about 90% of them seen just once. Broader study findings: Owing to sequencing of a solitary tumor region, heterogeneity cannot be discounted.

The clonotype originates from a male donor older than 55 with stage III squamous cell lung carcinoma. This sequence joins TRBV6-1 and TRBJ2-7; D is undetermined. This specimen was peripheral blood, taken before any cancer treatment. CDR3 in DNA: TGTGCCAGCAGTGAATGGGCATCATCCTCCTACGAGCAGTACTTC. As protein: CASSEWASSSYEQYF.